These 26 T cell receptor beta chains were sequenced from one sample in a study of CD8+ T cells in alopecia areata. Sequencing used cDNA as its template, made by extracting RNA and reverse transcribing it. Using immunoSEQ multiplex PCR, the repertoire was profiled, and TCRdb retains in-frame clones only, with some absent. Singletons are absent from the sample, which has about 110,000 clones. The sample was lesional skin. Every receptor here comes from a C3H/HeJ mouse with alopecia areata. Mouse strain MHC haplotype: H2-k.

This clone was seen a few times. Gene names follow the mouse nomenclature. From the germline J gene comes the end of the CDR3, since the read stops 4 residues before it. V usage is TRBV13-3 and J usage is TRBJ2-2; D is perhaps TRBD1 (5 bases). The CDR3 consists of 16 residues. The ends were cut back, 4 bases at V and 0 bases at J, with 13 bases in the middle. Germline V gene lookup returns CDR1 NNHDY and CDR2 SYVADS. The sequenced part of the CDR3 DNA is TGTGCCAGCAGTCCCCACCGGACATCAAACACCGGG. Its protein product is CASSPHRTSNTG. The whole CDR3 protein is CASSPHRTSNTGQLYF.

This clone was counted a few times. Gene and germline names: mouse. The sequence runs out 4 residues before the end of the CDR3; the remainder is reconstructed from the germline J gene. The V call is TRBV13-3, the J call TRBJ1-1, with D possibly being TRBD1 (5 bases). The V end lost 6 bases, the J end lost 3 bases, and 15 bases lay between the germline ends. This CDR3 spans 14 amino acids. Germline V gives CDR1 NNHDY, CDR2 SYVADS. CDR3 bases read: TGTGCCAGCACGATTGGGGGATCTGACACA. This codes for CASTIGGSDT. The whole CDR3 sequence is CASTIGGSDTEVFF.

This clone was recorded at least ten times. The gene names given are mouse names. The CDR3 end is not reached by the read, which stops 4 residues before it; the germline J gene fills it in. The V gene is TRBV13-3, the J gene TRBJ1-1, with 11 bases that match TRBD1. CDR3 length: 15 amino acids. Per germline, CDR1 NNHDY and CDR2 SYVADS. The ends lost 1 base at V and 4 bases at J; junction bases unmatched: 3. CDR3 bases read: TGTGCCAGCAGTGATTCCGGGACAGGGGGCACA. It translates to CASSDSGTGGT. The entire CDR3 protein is CASSDSGTGGTEVFF.

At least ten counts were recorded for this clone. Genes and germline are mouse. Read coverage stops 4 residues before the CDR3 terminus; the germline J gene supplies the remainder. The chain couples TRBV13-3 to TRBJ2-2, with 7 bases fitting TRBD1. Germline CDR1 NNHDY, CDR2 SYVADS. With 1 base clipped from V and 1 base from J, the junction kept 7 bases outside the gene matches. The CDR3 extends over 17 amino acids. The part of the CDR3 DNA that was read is TGTGCCAGCAGTGATCCAGGGACAGCCTTAAACACCGGG. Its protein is CASSDPGTALNTG. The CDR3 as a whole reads CASSDPGTALNTGQLYF.

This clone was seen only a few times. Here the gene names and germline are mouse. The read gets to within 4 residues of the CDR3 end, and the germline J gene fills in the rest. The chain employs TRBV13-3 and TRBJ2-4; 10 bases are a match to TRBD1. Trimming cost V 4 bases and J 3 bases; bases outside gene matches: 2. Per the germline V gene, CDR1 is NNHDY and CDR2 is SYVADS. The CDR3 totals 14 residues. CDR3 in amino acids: CASSLGQGQNTLYF. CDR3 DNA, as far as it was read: TGTGCCAGCAGTCTGGGACAGGGGCAAAAC.

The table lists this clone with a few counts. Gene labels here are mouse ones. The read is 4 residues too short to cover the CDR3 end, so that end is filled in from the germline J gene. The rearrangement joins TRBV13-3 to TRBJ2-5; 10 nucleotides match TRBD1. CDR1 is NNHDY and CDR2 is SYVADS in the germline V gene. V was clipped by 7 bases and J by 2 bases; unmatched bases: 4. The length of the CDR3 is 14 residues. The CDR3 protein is CASRDRGSQDTQYF. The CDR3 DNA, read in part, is TGTGCCAGCCGGGACAGGGGATCCCAAGAC.

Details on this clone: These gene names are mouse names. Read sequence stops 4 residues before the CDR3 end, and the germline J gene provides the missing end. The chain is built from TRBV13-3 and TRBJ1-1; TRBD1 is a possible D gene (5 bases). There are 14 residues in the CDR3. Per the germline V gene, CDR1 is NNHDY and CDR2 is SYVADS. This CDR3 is CASSALTGGGEVFF. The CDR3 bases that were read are TGTGCCAGCAGTGCCCTGACTGGGGGGGGA.

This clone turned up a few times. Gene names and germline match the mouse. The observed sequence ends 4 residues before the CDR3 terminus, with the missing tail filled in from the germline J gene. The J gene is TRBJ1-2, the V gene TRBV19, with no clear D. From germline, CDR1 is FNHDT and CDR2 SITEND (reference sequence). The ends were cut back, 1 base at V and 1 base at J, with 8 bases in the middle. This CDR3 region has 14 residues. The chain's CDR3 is CASSITRQNSDYTF. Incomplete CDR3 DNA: TGTGCCAGCAGTATAACCCGACAAAACTCC.

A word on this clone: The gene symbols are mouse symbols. The CDR3 bases that were read are TGTGCCAGCGGTAGGGACAGGGGGCGCGCT. As protein: CASGRDRGRA. The entire CDR3 reads CASGRDRGRAEQFF. The chain has TRBV13-2 and TRBJ2-1; 12 nucleotides match TRBD1. Read coverage stops 4 residues before the CDR3 terminus; the germline J gene supplies the remainder. The germline V gene encodes CDR1 NNHNN and CDR2 SYGAGS (reference sequence). The CDR3 totals 14 residues.

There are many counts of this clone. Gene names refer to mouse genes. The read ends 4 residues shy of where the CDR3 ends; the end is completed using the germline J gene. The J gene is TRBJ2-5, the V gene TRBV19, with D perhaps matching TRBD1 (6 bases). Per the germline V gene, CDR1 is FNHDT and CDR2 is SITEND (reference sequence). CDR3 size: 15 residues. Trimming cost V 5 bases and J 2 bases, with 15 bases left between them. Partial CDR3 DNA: TGTGCCAGCAGCTTCCTGGACAGATTCCAAGAC. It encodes CASSFLDRFQD. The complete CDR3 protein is CASSFLDRFQDTQYF.

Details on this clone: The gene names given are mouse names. CDR3 bases read: TGCACCTGCAGTGCGTGGACAGGGGGCCACGAA. It translates to CTCSAWTGGHE. The entire CDR3 protein reads CTCSAWTGGHERLFF. The J gene is TRBJ1-4, the V gene TRBV1; 11 nucleotides align to TRBD1. The read halts 4 residues ahead of the CDR3 end, with the missing end drawn from the germline J gene. With V trimmed by 3 bases and J by 6 bases, 3 bases remained unmatched. The CDR3 runs to 15 residues. Germline V lookup: CDR1 NSQYPW, CDR2 LRSPGD (reference sequence).

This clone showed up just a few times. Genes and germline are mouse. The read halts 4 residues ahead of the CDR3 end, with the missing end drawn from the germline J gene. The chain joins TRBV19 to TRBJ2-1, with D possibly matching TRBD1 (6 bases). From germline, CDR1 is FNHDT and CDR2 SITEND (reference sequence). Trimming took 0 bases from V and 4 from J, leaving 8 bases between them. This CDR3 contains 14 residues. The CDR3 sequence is CASSIGGQYAEQFF. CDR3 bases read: TGTGCCAGCAGTATAGGTGGACAGTATGCT.

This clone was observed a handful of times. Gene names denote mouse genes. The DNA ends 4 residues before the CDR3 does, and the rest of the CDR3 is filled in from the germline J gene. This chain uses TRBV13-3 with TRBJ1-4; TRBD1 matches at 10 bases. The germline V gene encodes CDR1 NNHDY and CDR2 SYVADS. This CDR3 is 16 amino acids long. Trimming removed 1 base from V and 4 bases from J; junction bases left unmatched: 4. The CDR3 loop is CASSDLWDRGNERLFF. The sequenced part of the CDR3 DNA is TGTGCCAGCAGTGATTTGTGGGACAGGGGCAACGAA.

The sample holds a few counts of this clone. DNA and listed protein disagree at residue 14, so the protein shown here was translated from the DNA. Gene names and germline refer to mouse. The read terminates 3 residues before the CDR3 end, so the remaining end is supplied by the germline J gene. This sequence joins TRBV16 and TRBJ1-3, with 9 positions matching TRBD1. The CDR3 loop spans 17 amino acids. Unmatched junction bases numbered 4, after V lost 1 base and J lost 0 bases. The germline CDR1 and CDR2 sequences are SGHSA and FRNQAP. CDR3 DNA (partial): TGTGCAAGCAGCTTAGCCCCGGGACAGGGTTCTGGAAATACG. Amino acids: CASSLAPGQGSGNT. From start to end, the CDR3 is CASSLAPGQGSGNTLYF.

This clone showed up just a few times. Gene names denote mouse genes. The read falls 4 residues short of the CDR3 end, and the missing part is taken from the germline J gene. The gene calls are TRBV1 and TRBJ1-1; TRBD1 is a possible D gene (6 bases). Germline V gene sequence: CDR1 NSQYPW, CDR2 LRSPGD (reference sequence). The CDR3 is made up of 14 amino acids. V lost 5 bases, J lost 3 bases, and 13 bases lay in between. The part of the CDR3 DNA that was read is TGCACCTGCAGTTACAGGGAAGGGGACACA. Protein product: CTCSYREGDT. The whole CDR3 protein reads CTCSYREGDTEVFF.

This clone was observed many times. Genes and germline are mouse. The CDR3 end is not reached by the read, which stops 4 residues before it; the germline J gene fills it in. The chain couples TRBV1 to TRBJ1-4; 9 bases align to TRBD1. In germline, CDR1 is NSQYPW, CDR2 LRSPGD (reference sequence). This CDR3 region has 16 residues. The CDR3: CTCSADQGQGGERLFF. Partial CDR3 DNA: TGCACCTGCAGTGCAGATCAGGGACAGGGTGGCGAA.

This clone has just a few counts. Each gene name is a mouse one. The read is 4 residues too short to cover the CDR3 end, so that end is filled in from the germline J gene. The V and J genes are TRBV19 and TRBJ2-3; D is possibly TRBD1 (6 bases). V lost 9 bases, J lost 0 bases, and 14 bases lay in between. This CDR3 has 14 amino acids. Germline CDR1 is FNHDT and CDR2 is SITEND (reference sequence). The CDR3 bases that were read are TGTGCCACCACAGGGACGACTAGTGCAGAA. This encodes CATTGTTSAE. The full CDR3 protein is CATTGTTSAETLYF.

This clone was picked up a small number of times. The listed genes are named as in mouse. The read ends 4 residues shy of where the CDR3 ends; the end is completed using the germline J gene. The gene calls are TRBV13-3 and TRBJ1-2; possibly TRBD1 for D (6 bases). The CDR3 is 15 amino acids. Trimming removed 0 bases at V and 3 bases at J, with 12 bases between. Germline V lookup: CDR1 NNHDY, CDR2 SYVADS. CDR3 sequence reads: CASSDAARGDSDYTF. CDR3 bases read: TGTGCCAGCAGTGATGCAGCCAGGGGAGACTCC.

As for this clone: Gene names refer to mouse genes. The CDR3 DNA, read in part, is TGTGCCAGCAGTGAAGACTGGGGGTCAGAA. Its translation is CASSEDWGSE. The whole CDR3 region reads CASSEDWGSETLYF. The V call is TRBV13-1, the J call TRBJ2-3; 9 bases are a match to TRBD2. The read ends 4 residues before the CDR3 terminus; that terminus is restored from the germline J gene. The V segment lost 2 bases and the J segment 4 bases; nucleotides outside the gene matches: 2. CDR1 is NSHNY, CDR2 SYGAGN, per germline. The CDR3 is 14 amino acids.

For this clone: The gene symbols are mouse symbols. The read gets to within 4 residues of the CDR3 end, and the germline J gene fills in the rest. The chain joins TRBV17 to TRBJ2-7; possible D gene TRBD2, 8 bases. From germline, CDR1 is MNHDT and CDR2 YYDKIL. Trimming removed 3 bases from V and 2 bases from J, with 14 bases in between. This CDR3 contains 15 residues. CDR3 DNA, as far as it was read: TGTGCTAGCAGTAGTCAGGGGGGGCAACCCTAT. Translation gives CASSSQGGQPY. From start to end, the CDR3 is CASSSQGGQPYEQYF. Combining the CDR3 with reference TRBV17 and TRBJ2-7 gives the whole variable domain DTTVKQNPRYKLARVGKPVNLICSQTMNHDTMYWYQKKPNQAPKLLLFYYDKILNREADTFEKFQSSRPNNSFCSLYIGSAGLEYSAMYLCASSSQGGQPYEQYFGPGTRLTVL.

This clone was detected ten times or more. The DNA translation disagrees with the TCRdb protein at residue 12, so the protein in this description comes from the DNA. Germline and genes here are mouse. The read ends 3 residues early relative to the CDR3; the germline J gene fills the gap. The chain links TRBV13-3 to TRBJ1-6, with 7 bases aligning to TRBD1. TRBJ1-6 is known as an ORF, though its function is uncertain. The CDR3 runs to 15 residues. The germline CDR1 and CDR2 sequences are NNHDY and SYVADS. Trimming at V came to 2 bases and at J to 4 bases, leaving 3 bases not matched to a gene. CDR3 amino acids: CASSEQDRYNSPLYF. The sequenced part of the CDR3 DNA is TGTGCCAGCAGTGAGCAGGACAGGTATAATTCGCCC.

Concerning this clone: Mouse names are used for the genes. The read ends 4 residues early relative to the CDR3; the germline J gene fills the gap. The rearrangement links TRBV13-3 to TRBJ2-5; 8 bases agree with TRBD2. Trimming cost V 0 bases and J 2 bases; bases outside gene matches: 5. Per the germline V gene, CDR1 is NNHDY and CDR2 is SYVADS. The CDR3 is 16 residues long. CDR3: CASSDVRGGGQDTQYF. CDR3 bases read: TGTGCCAGCAGTGATGTCCGGGGGGGCGGCCAAGAC. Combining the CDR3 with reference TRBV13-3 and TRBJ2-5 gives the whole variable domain EAAVTQSPRSKVAVTGGKVTLSCHQTNNHDYMYWYRQDTGHGLRLIHYSYVADSTEKGDIPDGYKASRPSQENFSLILELASLSQTAVYFCASSDVRGGGQDTQYFGPGTRLLVL.

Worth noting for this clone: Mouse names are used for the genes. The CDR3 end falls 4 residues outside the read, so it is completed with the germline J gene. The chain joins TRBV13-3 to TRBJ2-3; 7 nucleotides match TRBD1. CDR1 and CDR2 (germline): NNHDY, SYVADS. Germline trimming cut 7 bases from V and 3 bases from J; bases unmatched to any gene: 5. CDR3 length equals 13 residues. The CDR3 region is CASVQQGAETLYF. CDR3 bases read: TGTGCCAGCGTCCAACAGGGGGCAGAA.

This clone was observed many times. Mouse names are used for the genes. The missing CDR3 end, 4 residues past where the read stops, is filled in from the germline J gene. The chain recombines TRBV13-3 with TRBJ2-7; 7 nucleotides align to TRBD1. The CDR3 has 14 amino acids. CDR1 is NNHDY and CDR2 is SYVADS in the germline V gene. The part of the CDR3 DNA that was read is TGTGCCAGCAGTGATACCTCCACAGGGGAT. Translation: CASSDTSTGD. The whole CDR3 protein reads CASSDTSTGDEQYF.

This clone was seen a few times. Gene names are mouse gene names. CDR3 residues: CTCSADWTGPNERLFF. The sequenced part of the CDR3 DNA is TGCACCTGCAGTGCAGATTGGACAGGCCCCAACGAA. V usage is TRBV1 and J usage is TRBJ1-4, with 7 bases fitting TRBD1. The CDR3 end falls 4 residues outside the read, so it is completed with the germline J gene. V lost 0 bases, J lost 3 bases, and 4 bases stayed unmatched. This CDR3 has 16 residues. Germline-derived CDR1 and CDR2 are NSQYPW and LRSPGD (reference sequence).

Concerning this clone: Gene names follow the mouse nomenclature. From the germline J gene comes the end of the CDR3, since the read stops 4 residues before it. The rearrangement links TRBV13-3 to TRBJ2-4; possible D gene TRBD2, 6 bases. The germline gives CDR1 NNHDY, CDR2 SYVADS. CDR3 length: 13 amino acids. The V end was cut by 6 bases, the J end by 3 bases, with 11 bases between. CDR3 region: CASTGGSQNTLYF. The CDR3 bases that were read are TGTGCCAGCACGGGGGGTTCCCAAAAC.